The sequence of this T cell receptor beta chain was determined in a study of blood T cell repertoires in COVID-19. Overall study context: Samples of COVID-19 (acute and convalescent) were obtained from the United States, Italy and Spain. Sources were T cells, B-cell-depleted T cells, or PBMCs; the material itself was cDNA or gDNA.

Per the authors' pipeline: Estimation of nucleated cell counts was performed using reference gene primer amplification. The method was immunoSEQ multiplex PCR; TCRdb's version includes in-frame clones alone and lacks a portion of them. V, J and clone size reflect that table, while D and trimming were determined from the DNA. The table shows approximately 100,000 clones, with roughly 76% occurring only once. V shed 3 bases and J shed 8 bases, with 16 bases lying between them. Germline assignment: CDR1 LGHDT and CDR2 YNNKEL (reference sequence). The CDR3 length is 14 residues. The chain recombines TRBV3-1 (or the pseudogene TRBV3-2) with TRBJ1-2, with D uncertain. The sample consisted of peripheral blood. The clonotype was recovered from a human donor in a cohort sampled during active COVID-19. In nucleotides, the CDR3 is TGTGCCAGCAGCCAGGCCATAGGCAGCGGGGGCTACACCTTC. As protein: CASSQAIGSGGYTF.